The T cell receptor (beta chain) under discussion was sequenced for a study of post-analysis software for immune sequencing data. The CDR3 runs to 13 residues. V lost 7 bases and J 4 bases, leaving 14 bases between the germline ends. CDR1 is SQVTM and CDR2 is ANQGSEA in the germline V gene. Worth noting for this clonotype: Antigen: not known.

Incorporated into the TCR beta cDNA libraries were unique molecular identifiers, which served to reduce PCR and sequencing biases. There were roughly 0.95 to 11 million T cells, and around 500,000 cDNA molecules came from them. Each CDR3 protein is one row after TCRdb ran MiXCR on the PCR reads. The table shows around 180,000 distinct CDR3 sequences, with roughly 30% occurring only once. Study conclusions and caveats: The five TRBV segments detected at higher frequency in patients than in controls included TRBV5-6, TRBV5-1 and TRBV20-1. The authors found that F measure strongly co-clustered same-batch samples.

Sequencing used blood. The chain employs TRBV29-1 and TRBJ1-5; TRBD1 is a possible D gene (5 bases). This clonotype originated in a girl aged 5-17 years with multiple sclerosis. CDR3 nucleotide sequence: TGCAGCGCCGGGGGGGGTAATAATCAGCCCCAGCATTTT. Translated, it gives CSAGGGNNQPQHF. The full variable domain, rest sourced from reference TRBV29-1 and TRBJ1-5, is SAVISQKPSRDICQRGTSLTIQCQVDSQVTMMFWYRQQPGQSLTLIATANQGSEATYESGFVIDKFPISRPNLTFSTLTVSNMSPEDSSIYLCSAGGGNNQPQHFGDGTRLSIL.